This TCR beta chain emerged from a study of T cell repertoires in cytomegalovirus infection. Across the whole study: Carrying CMV and the relevant HLA type showed in public TCR beta signatures.

TCRdb processed the reads anew with MiXCR; each CDR3 protein has one entry. The sample lists about 400,000 distinct CDR3 sequences; around a third were seen once. The CDR3 is 13 residues long. Trimming left V 2 bases short and J 6 bases short, with 10 bases between. CDR1 is MNHEY, CDR2 SVGAGI, per germline. There are a few counts of this clonotype. The antigen is not known. This receptor was obtained from a human donor in good health (CMV status not recorded). Some clones in this sample may be carry-over from other donors' samples. The V and J genes are TRBV6-5 and TRBJ1-2; no reliable D call. The specimen was cultured PBMCs, collected from culture after CMV antigen stimulation. The CDR3 protein is CASSYIGVNGYTF. The CDR3 nucleotides are TGTGCCAGCAGTTACATAGGTGTGAATGGCTACACCTTC.